This T cell receptor beta chain was recovered during a study of T cell responses to AZD1222 COVID-19 vaccine. Sequencing used immunoSEQ multiplex PCR; TCRdb keeps in-frame clones, though not all of them. The table records around 100,000 clones, around nine tenths of them present only once. CDR1 is MNHEY, CDR2 SMNVEV, per germline (reference sequence). This CDR3 has 14 amino acids. V lost 6 bases and J lost 3, with 11 bases in between. The sample was peripheral blood, taken on day 0 of AZD1222 vaccination. This receptor was taken from an adult in good health. This rearrangement joins TRBV27 to TRBJ1-4; TRBD1 is a possible D gene (5 bases). CDR3 DNA: TGTGCCAGCAGCCGAGGGGTGCCTAATGAAAAACTGTTTTTT. It specifies CASSRGVPNEKLFF.